A single sample gave rise to the 30 T cell receptor beta chains below, sequenced in a study of tumor-infiltrating lymphocytes in primary liver carcinoma. TCR beta cDNA was reverse-transcribed from approximately 0.45 ug of total RNA. The reaction used a constant-region primer and ProtoScript II reverse transcriptase. Slightly modified ARM-PCR with three nested multiplex PCR rounds yielded TCR beta libraries. Each of the first two PCR rounds ran approximately 10 cycles with TRBV1-TRBV30 forward and C-beta reverse primers. Via MiXCR, TCRdb re-called the multiplex PCR reads, giving one row per CDR3 protein. This table has 40,000 to 60,000 distinct CDR3 sequences, 60% to 75% appearing once. Unsorted bulk tissue, roughly 20-34 mg of it, served as the source for co-extraction of RNA and DNA. Sequencing was performed on liver tumor tissue from sampling region 3. Sample subset: tumor region T3, left-lateral pole. These receptors came from a man aged 35-49 years with primary liver carcinoma and hepatitis B virus infection.

This clonotype has at least ten counts. V usage is TRBV28 and J usage is TRBJ2-5; a possible D gene is TRBD2 (6 bases). V was cut by 1 base and J by 5 bases, with 8 bases left in between. The CDR3 covers 13 residues. Per the germline V gene, CDR1 is MDHEN and CDR2 is SYDVKM. For the CDR3, the DNA is TGTGCCAGCAGTTTATTTGGAGGGGAGACCCAGTACTTC. Residues: CASSLFGGETQYF.

Ten or more counts support this clonotype. This chain links TRBV28 with TRBJ2-6, with a possible D match to TRBD2 (5 bases). Germline lookup yields CDR1 MDHEN and CDR2 SYDVKM. Between the trimmed V and J ends, which lost 7 bases and 0 bases, there was a span of 7 bases. The CDR3 sequence is 14 residues long. The CDR3 nucleotides are TGTGCCAGCAACCGGGGCTCTGGGGCCAACGTCCTGACTTTC. Its translation is CASNRGSGANVLTF. Combining the CDR3 with reference TRBV28 and TRBJ2-6 gives the whole variable domain DVKVTQSSRYLVKRTGEKVFLECVQDMDHENMFWYRQDPGLGLRLIYFSYDVKMKEKGDIPEGYSVSREKKERFSLILESASTNQTSMYLCASNRGSGANVLTFGAGSRLTVL.

Regarding this clonotype: Relative to the germline gene, one junction end is altered; a read error may explain this. The V call is TRBV4-1, the J call TRBJ2-2, with D perhaps given as TRBD1 or TRBD2 (5 bases each). Germline V CDR1 and CDR2: MGHRA, YSYEKL. This CDR3 comprises 16 residues. The CDR3 region is CASSHWRGVNTVELFF. The CDR3 DNA is TGCGCTAGCAGCCACTGGAGAGGGGTGAACACCGTGGAGCTGTTTTTT.

Note on this clonotype: One junction end does not reproduce the germline sequence, and a read error may be involved. V and J are TRBV6-5 and TRBJ2-3; D unclear. Per germline, CDR1 MNHEY and CDR2 SVGAGI. CDR3 size: 11 residues. DNA for the CDR3: TGTGCCCGCATGAAGCCAGATACACAGTATTTT. Translation gives CARMKPDTQYF.

Remarks on this clonotype: A junction end diverges from the germline sequence, so it may reflect a read error. This chain uses TRBV6-5 with TRBJ2-7; 9 positions agree with TRBD1. CDR3 size: 15 residues. CDR1 is MNHEY and CDR2 is SVGAGI in the germline V gene. CDR3 nucleotide sequence: TGTGTCAGCAGTTACGCCTCAGGCGGGACAGGGGAGCAGTACTTC. It translates to CVSSYASGGTGEQYF.

Note on this clonotype: At one of its ends the junction is not consistent with the germline gene, which may arise from a read error. The V call is TRBV11-2, the J call TRBJ1-2; D is undetermined. Germline V gene data show CDR1 as SGHAT and CDR2 as FQNNGV. CDR3 size: 13 residues. Written as DNA, the CDR3 is TGTGGCAGCAGCTTAGATGGGTACTGTGGCTACACCTTC. Translating gives CGSSLDGYCGYTF.

On this clonotype itself: One base away lies a much larger clone, so this may be a sequencing read error. The J gene is TRBJ1-1, the V gene TRBV7-9, with D perhaps TRBD1 (5 bases). The CDR3 runs 17 residues. Trimming removed 6 bases at V and 0 bases at J, with 20 bases between. The germline V gene encodes CDR1 SEHNR and CDR2 FQNEAQ (reference sequence). In nucleotides, the CDR3 is TGTGCCAGCAGGGAGACCCTAAGGGGCCGGGTGAACACTGAAGCTTTCTTT. It specifies CASRETLRGRVNTEAFF. Full variable domain (rest looked up from reference TRBV7-9 and TRBJ1-1): DTGVSQNPRHKITKRGQNVTFRCDPISEHNRLYWYRQTLGQGPEFLTYFQNEAQLEKSRLLSDRFSAERPKGSFSTLEIQRTEQGDSAMYLCASRETLRGRVNTEAFFGQGTRLTVV.

A few counts support this clonotype. The J gene is TRBJ2-2, the V gene TRBV24-1; 8 nucleotides agree with TRBD2. Germline lookup yields CDR1 KGHDR and CDR2 SFDVKD. J lost 2 bases, V lost 2 bases, and 9 bases had no gene match. CDR3 length equals 18 residues. In nucleotides, the CDR3 is TGTGCCACCAGTGATTCCCCATCCGCGGGGGGAAACACCGGGGAGCTGTTTTTT. Translated, it gives CATSDSPSAGGNTGELFF.

Of note for this clonotype: At one of its ends the junction is not consistent with the germline gene, which may arise from a read error. The genes are TRBV6-5 and TRBJ2-7; unclear D gene. The CDR3 sequence is 14 residues long. CDR1 MNHEY and CDR2 SVGAGI come from the germline V gene. CDR3 coding DNA: TGTGCCAGCAGTTACCAGTCAACCCATCTCGAGCAATACTTC. Translating gives CASSYQSTHLEQYF.

As to this clonotype: The junction does not match germline at one end; this may be a read error. V and J are TRBV6-1 and TRBJ2-1; no definite D call. CDR3 size: 11 residues. Per the germline V gene, CDR1 is MNHNS and CDR2 is SASEGT. CDR3 sequence (DNA): TGTGTCAGCAGGCTTCCGACAGAGCAGTTCTTC. Residues: CVSRLPTEQFF.

On this clonotype itself: At one boundary the junction diverges from the germline segment, which might be a read error. The chain employs TRBV7-9 and TRBJ1-2; D gene ambiguous. The CDR3 consists of 12 residues. CDR1 and CDR2 (germline): SEHNR, FQNEAQ (reference sequence). CDR3 residues: CANSHVGTGYTF. DNA for the CDR3: TGTGCCAACAGCCACGTGGGAACCGGCTACACCTTC.

Comment on this clonotype: The junction does not match germline at one end; this may be a read error. This rearrangement joins TRBV6-1 to TRBJ2-7; TRBD1 is a possible D gene (5 bases). The germline V gene has CDR1 MNHNS and CDR2 SASEGT. This CDR3 comprises 14 residues. The CDR3, as DNA: TGTGCCAGCAGCGATAGGGGTAGCTCCTACAAGCAGTACTTC. It yields the protein CASSDRGSSYKQYF.

This clonotype appeared a single time. A clone one base away is much larger, so this may be a read error. The rearrangement links TRBV28 to TRBJ1-2, with 7 bases matching TRBD1. Germline V lookup: CDR1 MDHEN, CDR2 SYDVKM. V lost 4 bases to trimming and J lost 8 bases; unmatched junction nucleotides: 7. The CDR3 is 13 amino acids. The CDR3 sequence: CASSSRTGYGYTF. The CDR3, as DNA: TGTGCCAGCAGTTCCCGGACAGGTTACGGCTACACCTTC.

The rearrangement uses TRBV6-5 and TRBJ2-7, with 10 bases matching TRBD1. The V gene end was trimmed by 9 bases and the J gene end by 6 bases; junction bases not matched to a gene: 8. Germline V lookup: CDR1 MNHEY, CDR2 SVGAGI. CDR3 length equals 13 residues. The CDR3 DNA reads as TGTGCCAGGAGCAGGGACAGGGGCTGCGAGCAGTACTTC. Its protein product is CARSRDRGCEQYF.

The chain combines TRBV6-6 with TRBJ2-3; TRBD2 matches at 7 bases. V lost 5 bases, J lost 5 bases, and 13 bases stayed unmatched. There are 16 residues in the CDR3. CDR1 is MNHNY and CDR2 is SVGAGI in the germline V gene (reference sequence). CDR3: CASSRGSAGRGDTQYF. DNA of the CDR3: TGTGCCAGCAGTCGGGGGTCGGCAGGGAGGGGAGATACGCAGTATTTT.

A single count supports this clonotype. No conserved phenylalanine or tryptophan ends this CDR3, so it is likely a read error. The DNA is left out, because the CDR3 cannot be placed on it with certainty; the CDR3 is given as TCRdb lists it. The chain recombines TRBV11-2 with TRBJ1-4; the listed D gene, TRBD1, was not tested against the DNA. Inclusive of both ends, the CDR3 amounts to 14 amino acids. CDR1 and CDR2 (germline): SGHAT, FQNNGV. The CDR3 is CASSLEVGDEKLFV.

The rearrangement links TRBV29-1 to TRBJ2-1; the D is unclear. Germline loops: CDR1 SQVTM, CDR2 ANQGSEA. CDR3 length: 14 amino acids. The V and J ends lost 6 bases and 4 bases respectively, with 16 bases between them. DNA of the CDR3: TGCAGCGTCGGACCAGCCCCCCCGTACAATGAGCAGTTCTTC. It specifies CSVGPAPPYNEQFF.

Many counts were recorded for this clonotype. The chain has TRBV6-9 and TRBJ2-2; D not certain. The CDR3 has 14 residues. V shed 6 bases and J shed 5 bases, with 13 bases lying between them. Per germline, CDR1 MNHGY and CDR2 SVAAGI. The CDR3 DNA reads TGTGCCAGCAGCCCGAGCGACGGGACCGGGGAGCTGTTTTTT. It codes for CASSPSDGTGELFF.

This clonotype was recorded once. The chain uses TRBV6-1 and TRBJ2-3; TRBD1 matches 8 bases. V gave up 6 bases and J gave up 4 bases; unmatched junction bases: 30. CDR1 is MNHNS, CDR2 SASEGT, per germline. The CDR3 covers 22 residues. The CDR3 nucleotides are TGTGCCAGCAGCCCGGACAGGGTCCGTTGGGGTTCGGCAGGAGCTTGGGCAGATACGCAGTATTTT. The encoded protein is CASSPDRVRWGSAGAWADTQYF.

This clonotype is deemed medium-sized. The V gene is TRBV12-3 or TRBV12-4, the J gene TRBJ2-2; D remains ambiguous. Trimming removed 7 bases from V and 2 bases from J, with 11 bases in between. The CDR3 has 14 amino acids. CDR3 protein: CASTEVPNTGELFF. In nucleotides, the CDR3 is TGTGCCAGCACGGAAGTTCCCAACACCGGGGAGCTGTTTTTT.

The table lists this clonotype with many counts. The chain is built from TRBV7-9 and TRBJ2-7; 7 bases line up with TRBD2. CDR3 length equals 16 residues. Losses at the gene ends were 1 base for V and 2 bases for J; bases not matched to a gene: 8. Germline V gene lookup returns CDR1 SEHNR and CDR2 FQNEAQ (reference sequence). The CDR3 DNA is TGTGCCAGCAGCTTAGGGCTAGCGGCCTCCACCTACGAGCAGTACTTC. It is translated as CASSLGLAASTYEQYF.

In the case of this clonotype: Mismatch with germline at one junction end may stem from a read error. The V call is TRBV5-5, the J call TRBJ2-7; TRBD1 matches at 10 bases. The CDR3 loop spans 13 amino acids. Germline values: CDR1 SGHKS, CDR2 YYEKEE (reference sequence). The CDR3 nucleotides read TGTGCCAACAGCACGGGACAGGGGAGCGAGCAGTACTTC. This sequence encodes CANSTGQGSEQYF.

V is TRBV20-1 and J is TRBJ1-2; D gene uncertain. This CDR3 comprises 16 residues. Looked up from germline, CDR1 is DFQATT and CDR2 is SNEGSKA (reference sequence). Trimming shortened V by 0 bases and J by 4 bases, and 18 bases separated the two germline ends. The CDR3 bases are TGCAGTGCTAGAGATCTGCCTAACCCGACGGGCTATGGCTACACCTTC. Translated, it gives CSARDLPNPTGYGYTF.

With respect to this clonotype: One end of the junction does not line up with germline, which may come from a read error. The V and J genes are TRBV29-1 and TRBJ1-1, with 8 positions matching TRBD1. Per germline, CDR1 SQVTM and CDR2 ANQGSEA. This CDR3 contains 13 residues. DNA for the CDR3: TGCAACGTTGACGGTCAGGGGGCCACTGAAGCTCTCTTC. Its protein is CNVDGQGATEALF.

Concerning this clonotype itself: No DNA is shown, since the ends of the CDR3 on it are uncertain; the CDR3 is the one TCRdb lists. The chain employs TRBV28 and TRBJ1-1; TRBD1, as called in the table, went unchecked against the DNA. Both ends counted, the CDR3 spans 16 residues. Germline V gene data show CDR1 as MDHEN and CDR2 as SYDVKM. CDR3 loop: CASTLAFVGAGTEAPF.

Worth noting for this clonotype: One end of the junction is discordant with germline, which a read error may explain. The chain joins TRBV4-2 to TRBJ2-7; no firm D call. This CDR3 is 18 amino acids long. The germline CDR1 and CDR2 sequences are LGHNA and YNFKEQ. The CDR3 sequence: CASSQERSVAIHYYEQYF. The CDR3 DNA reads as TGTGCCAGCAGTCAAGAACGGTCGGTAGCCATCCACTACTACGAGCAGTACTTC.

This clonotype was picked up a small number of times. This CDR3 is missing its conserved last phenylalanine or tryptophan, likely due to a read error. V gene TRBV10-3 combines with J gene TRBJ2-7, with 9 bases identical to TRBD1. Unmatched junction bases numbered 6, after V lost 5 bases and J lost 4 bases. Looked up from germline, CDR1 is ENHRY and CDR2 is SYGVKD. The CDR3 contains 14 residues. CDR3 in DNA: TGTGCCATCAGTTCCGGGACAGGGATTTACGAGCAGTACCTC. The encoded protein is CAISSGTGIYEQYL.

Worth noting for this clonotype: A read error is likely, as this CDR3 ends without the conserved phenylalanine or tryptophan. The chain is built from TRBV4-1 and TRBJ2-5; 7 bases are shared with TRBD1. CDR1 is MGHRA, CDR2 YSYEKL, per germline. CDR3 length: 15 residues. Trimming removed 4 bases from V and 2 bases from J; junction bases left unmatched: 7. The CDR3 DNA sequence: TGCGCCAGCAGCCCTGACCCGGGACAGCAAGAGACCCAGTACTAC. Translated, it gives CASSPDPGQQETQYY.

As concerns this clonotype: Likely a read error: the CDR3 ends without its conserved phenylalanine or tryptophan. The chain is built from TRBV6-1 and TRBJ1-5; D call uncertain. V was cut by 2 bases and J by 2 bases, with 10 bases left in between. CDR3 length: 15 amino acids. Looked up from germline, CDR1 is MNHNS and CDR2 is SASEGT. The CDR3 is CASSEWSLGNQPQHS. CDR3 sequence (DNA): TGTGCCAGCAGTGAATGGAGTCTTGGCAATCAGCCCCAGCATTCT.

A remark on this clonotype: The junction departs from germline at one end; a sequencing error may be responsible. This chain uses TRBV4-1 with TRBJ2-1; maybe TRBD2 (5 bases). The CDR3 spans 14 residues. Germline V gene lookup returns CDR1 MGHRA and CDR2 YSYEKL. The CDR3 DNA sequence: TGCGCCAGCAGTCAGGCGGGCGGGTACAATAAGCAGTTCTTC. Protein: CASSQAGGYNKQFF.